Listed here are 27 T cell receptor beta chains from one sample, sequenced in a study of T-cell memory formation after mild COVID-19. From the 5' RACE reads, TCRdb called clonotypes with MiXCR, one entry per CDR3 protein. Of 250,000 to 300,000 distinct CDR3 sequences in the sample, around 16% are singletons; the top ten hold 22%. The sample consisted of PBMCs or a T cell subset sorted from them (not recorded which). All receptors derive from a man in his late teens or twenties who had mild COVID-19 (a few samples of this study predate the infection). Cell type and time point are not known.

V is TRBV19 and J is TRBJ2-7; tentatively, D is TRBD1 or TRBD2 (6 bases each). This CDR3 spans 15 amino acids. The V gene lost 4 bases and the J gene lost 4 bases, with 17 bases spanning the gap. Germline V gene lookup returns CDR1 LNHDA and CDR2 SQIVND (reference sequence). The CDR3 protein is CASSNPGAGLYEQYF. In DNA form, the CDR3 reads TGTGCCAGTAGTAACCCGGGGGCAGGACTTTACGAGCAGTACTTC.

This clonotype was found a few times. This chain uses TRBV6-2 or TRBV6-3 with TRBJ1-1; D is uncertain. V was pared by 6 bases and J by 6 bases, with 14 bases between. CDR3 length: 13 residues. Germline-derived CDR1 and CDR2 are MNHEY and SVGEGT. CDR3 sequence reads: CASRPLGFAEAFF. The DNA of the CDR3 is TGTGCCAGCAGACCTCTTGGGTTCGCTGAAGCTTTCTTT.

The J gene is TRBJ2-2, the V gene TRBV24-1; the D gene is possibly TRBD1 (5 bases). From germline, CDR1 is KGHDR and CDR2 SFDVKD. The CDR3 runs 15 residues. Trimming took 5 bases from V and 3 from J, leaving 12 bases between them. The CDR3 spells CATSGAQGDTGELFF. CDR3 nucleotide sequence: TGTGCCACCAGTGGGGCCCAGGGTGACACCGGGGAGCTGTTTTTT.

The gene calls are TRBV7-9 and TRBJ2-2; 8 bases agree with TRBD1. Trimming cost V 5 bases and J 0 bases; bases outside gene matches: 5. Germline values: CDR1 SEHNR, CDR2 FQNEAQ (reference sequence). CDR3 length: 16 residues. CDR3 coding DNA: TGTGCCAGCAGCCCTCCGACAGGGGCGAACACCGGGGAGCTGTTTTTT. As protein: CASSPPTGANTGELFF. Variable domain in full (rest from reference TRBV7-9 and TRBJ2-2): DTGVSQNPRHKITKRGQNVTFRCDPISEHNRLYWYRQTLGQGPEFLTYFQNEAQLEKSRLLSDRFSAERPKGSFSTLEIQRTEQGDSAMYLCASSPPTGANTGELFFGEGSRLTVL.

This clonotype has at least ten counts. CDR3 residues: CSVVGQGAKAEAFF. The CDR3 DNA follows: TGCAGCGTTGTTGGGCAGGGGGCGAAGGCTGAAGCTTTCTTT. V is TRBV29-1 and J is TRBJ1-1; 8 positions agree with TRBD1. This CDR3 contains 14 residues. Germline values: CDR1 SQVTM, CDR2 ANQGSEA. After removal of 4 bases from V and 6 bases from J, the junction contained 10 bases not matched to a gene.

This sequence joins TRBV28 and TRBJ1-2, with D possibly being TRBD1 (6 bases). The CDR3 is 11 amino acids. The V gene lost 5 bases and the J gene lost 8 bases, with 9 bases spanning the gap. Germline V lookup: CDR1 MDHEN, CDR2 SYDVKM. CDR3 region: CASSPGVGYTF. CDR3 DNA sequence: TGTGCCAGCAGTCCAGGGGTCGGCTACACCTTC.

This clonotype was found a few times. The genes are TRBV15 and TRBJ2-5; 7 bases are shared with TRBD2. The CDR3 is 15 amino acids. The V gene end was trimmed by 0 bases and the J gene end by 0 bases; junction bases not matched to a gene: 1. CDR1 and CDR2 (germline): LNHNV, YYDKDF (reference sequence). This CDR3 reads CATSRDGTNQETQYF. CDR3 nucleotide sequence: TGTGCCACCAGCAGAGACGGGACTAACCAAGAGACCCAGTACTTC.

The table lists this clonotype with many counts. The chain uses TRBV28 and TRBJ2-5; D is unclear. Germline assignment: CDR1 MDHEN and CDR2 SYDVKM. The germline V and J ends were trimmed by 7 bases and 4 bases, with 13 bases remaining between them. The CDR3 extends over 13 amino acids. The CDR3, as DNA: TGTGCCAGCAACTTCCAAGCCCGAGAGACCCAGTACTTC. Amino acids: CASNFQARETQYF.

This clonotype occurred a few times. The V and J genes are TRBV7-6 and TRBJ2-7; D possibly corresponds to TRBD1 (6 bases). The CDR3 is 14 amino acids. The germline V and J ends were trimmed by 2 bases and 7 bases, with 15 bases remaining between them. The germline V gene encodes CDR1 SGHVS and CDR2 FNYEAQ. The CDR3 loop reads CASSLKSGAREQYF. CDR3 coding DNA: TGTGCCAGCAGCTTAAAGTCAGGGGCGAGGGAGCAGTACTTC.

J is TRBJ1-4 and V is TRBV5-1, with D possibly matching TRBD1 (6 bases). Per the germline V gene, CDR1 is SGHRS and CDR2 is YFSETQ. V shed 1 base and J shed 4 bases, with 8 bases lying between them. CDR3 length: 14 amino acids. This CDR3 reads CASSLRDINEKLFF. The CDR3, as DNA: TGCGCCAGCAGCTTGAGGGACATTAATGAAAAACTGTTTTTT.

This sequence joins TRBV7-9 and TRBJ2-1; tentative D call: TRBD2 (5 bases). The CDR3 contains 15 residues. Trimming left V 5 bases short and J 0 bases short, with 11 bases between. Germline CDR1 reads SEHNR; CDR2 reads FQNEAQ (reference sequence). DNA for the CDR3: TGTGCCAGCAGCCGAGGACTGAGCTCCTACAATGAGCAGTTCTTC. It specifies CASSRGLSSYNEQFF.

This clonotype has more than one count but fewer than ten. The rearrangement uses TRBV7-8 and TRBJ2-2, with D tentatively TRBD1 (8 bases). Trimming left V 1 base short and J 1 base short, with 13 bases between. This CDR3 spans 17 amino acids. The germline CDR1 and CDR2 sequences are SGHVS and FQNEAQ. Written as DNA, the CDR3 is TGTGCCAGCAGCTTAGGGGGGGGGACAGGGAACACCGGGGAGCTGTTTTTT. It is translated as CASSLGGGTGNTGELFF.

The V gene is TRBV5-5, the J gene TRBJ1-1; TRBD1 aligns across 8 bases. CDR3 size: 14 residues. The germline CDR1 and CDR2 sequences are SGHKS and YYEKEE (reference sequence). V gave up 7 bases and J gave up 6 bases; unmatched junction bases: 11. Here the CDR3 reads CASSTDTGGPEAFF. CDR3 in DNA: TGTGCCAGCTCCACCGATACAGGGGGACCTGAAGCTTTCTTT.

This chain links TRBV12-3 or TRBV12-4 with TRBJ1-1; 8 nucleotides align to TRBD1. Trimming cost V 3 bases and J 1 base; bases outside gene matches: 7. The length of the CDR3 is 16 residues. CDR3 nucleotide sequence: TGTGCCAGCAGTTTTCCACCCGGACAGGGGAACACTGAAGCTTTCTTT. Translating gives CASSFPPGQGNTEAFF.

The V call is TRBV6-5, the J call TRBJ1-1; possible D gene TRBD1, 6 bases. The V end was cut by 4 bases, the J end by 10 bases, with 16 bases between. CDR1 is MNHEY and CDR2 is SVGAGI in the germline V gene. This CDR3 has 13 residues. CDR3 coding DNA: TGTGCCAGCAGTTTGGGTCCGGAGGGGGGAGCTTTCTTT. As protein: CASSLGPEGGAFF.

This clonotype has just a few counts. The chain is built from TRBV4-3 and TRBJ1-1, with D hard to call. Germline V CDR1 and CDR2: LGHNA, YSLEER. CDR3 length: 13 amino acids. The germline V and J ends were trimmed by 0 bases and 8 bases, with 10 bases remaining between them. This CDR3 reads CASSQEGSSEAFF. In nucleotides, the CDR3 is TGCGCCAGCAGCCAAGAAGGGTCCTCGGAAGCTTTCTTT.

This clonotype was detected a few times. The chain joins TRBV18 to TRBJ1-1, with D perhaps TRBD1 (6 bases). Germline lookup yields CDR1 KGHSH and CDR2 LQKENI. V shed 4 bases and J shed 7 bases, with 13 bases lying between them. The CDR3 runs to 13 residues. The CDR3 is CASSLNSRGEAFF. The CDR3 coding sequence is TGTGCCAGCTCACTTAACTCCAGGGGTGAAGCTTTCTTT.

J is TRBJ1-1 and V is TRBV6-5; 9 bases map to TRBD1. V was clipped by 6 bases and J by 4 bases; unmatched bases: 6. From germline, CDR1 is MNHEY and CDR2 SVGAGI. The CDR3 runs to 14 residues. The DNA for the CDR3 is TGTGCCAGCAGACAACAGGGGGCCGGCACTGAAGCTTTCTTT. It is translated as CASRQQGAGTEAFF.

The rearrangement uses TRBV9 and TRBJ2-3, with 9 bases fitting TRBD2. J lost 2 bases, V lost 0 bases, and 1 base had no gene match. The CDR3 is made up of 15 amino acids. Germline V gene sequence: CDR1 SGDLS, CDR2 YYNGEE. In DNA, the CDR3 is TGTGCCAGCAGCGTAGTAGCGGGGGACACAGATACGCAGTATTTT. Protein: CASSVVAGDTDTQYF.

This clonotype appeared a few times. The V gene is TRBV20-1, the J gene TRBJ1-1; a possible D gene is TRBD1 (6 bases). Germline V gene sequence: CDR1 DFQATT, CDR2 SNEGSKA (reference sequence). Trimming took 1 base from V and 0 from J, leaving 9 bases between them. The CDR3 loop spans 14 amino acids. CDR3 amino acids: CSARVWTVNTEAFF. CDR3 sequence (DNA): TGCAGTGCTAGAGTCTGGACAGTGAACACTGAAGCTTTCTTT.

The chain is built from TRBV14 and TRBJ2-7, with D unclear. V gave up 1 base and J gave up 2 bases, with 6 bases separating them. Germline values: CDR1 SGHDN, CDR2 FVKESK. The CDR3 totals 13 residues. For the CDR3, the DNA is TGTGCCAGCAGCCAAGTACATCCCTACGAGCAGTACTTC. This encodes CASSQVHPYEQYF.

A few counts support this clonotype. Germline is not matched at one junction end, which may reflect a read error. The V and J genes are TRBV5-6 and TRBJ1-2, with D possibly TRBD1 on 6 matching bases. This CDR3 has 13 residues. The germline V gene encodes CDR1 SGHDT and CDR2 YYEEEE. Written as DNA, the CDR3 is TGTGCCAGCAGCTTACACAGGGCAAGAAGCTACATCTTC. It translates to CASSLHRARSYIF.

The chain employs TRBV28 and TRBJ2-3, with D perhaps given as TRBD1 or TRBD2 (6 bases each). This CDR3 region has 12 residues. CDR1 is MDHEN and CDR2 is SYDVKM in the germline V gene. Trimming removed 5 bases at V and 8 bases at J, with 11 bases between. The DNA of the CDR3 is TGTGCCAGCAGTCCACGGGGGCTTACGCAGTATTTT. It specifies CASSPRGLTQYF.

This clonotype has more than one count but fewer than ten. CDR3 bases: TGTGCCAGCAGCGAACAGGGGCCCTATGGCTACACCTTC. Its translation is CASSEQGPYGYTF. V usage is TRBV7-9 and J usage is TRBJ1-2, with TRBD1 matching over 7 bases. The CDR3 is 13 residues long. V was pared by 5 bases and J by 4 bases, with 4 bases of the junction left unmatched. Germline assignment: CDR1 SEHNR and CDR2 FQNEAQ (reference sequence).

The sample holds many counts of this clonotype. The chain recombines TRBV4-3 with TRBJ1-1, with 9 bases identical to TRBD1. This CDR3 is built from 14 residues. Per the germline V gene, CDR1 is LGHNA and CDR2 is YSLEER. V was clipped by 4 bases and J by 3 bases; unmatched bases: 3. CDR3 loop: CASSLRTGDTEAFF. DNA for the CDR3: TGCGCCAGCAGCCTCCGGACAGGGGACACTGAAGCTTTCTTT.

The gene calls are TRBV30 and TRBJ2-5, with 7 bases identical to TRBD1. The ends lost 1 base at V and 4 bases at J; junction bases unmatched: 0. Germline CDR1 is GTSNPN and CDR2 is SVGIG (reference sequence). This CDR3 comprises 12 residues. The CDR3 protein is CAWSGQGETQYF. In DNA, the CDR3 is TGTGCCTGGAGTGGACAGGGAGAGACCCAGTACTTC. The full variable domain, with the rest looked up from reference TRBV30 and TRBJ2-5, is SQTIHQWPATLVQPVGSPLSLECTVEGTSNPNLYWYRQAAGRGLQLLFYSVGIGQISSEVPQNLSASRPQDRQFILSSKKLLLSDSGFYLCAWSGQGETQYFGPGTRLLVL.

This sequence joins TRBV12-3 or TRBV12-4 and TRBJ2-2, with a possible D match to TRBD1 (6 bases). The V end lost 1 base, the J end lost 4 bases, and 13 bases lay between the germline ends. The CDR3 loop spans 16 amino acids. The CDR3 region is CASSLGGQGFTGELFF. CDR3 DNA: TGTGCCAGCAGTTTAGGGGGGCAGGGGTTCACCGGGGAGCTGTTTTTT.